This entry features one T cell receptor (beta chain) sequence. Its cognate antigen is unknown. The method, 5' RACE with UMI labels, was used to prepare the TRB cDNA libraries. For each CDR3 protein, TCRdb gives one entry from its re-call of the 5' RACE reads, without DNA. The sample table sets out roughly 120,000 distinct CDR3 sequences. The sample is drawn from a study of CXCR3-negative and CXCR3-positive naive CD8 T cells. Germline CDR1 GTSNPN, CDR2 SVGIG (reference sequence). The CDR3 runs 13 residues. Findings and caveats of the study: Memory CD8+ cells showed much lower diversity, while both naive subsets were comparably high. CXCR3-positive naive cells carried more hydrophobic TRB CDR3s than CXCR3-negative naive cells did. Memory cells differed in TRBV-TRBJ usage, but naive CXCR3-negative and CXCR3-positive cells had similar usage.

This clonotype was sampled from a human donor in good health. Some clones in this sample may be carry-over from other donors' samples. Sequencing input: naive CXCR3+ CD8+ T cells from blood. Indicated subset: CD45RO-CCR7+CD27+CD95- naive CD8+ T cells expressing CXCR3 (TNR3+). The gene calls are TRBV30 and TRBJ1-1. The CDR3 spells CAWSVLGNTEAFF.